This record covers a single T cell receptor beta chain. These data come from a study of T-cell reconstitution after alpha-beta-depleted transplantation in children. This CDR3 comprises 18 residues. Trimming shortened V by 3 bases and J by 0 bases, and 15 bases separated the two germline ends. Per the germline V gene, CDR1 is SGHAT and CDR2 is FQDESV (reference sequence). Unique molecular identifiers were built into the TCRbeta library. TCRdb redid the calling of the PCR reads with MiXCR, one entry per CDR3 protein. The sample includes approximately 93,000 distinct CDR3 sequences, approximately 8.4% seen only once; the top ten take 6.9%.

The clonotype was recovered from a human donor who donated a stem cell graft to a child with congenital amegakaryocytic thrombocytopenia. The sample was PBMCs from the stem cell graft donor, taken from the stem cell graft. The genes are TRBV11-1 and TRBJ2-6; D gene uncertain. The CDR3 nucleotides are TGTGCCAGCAGCTTGGTGGTAGGCCAGATCTCTGGGGCCAACGTCCTGACTTTC. It translates to CASSLVVGQISGANVLTF.